This is a list of T cell receptor beta chains from one sample in a study of T-cell memory formation after mild COVID-19. TCRdb reprocessed the 5' RACE reads with MiXCR, giving one entry per CDR3 protein. Of about 350,000 distinct CDR3 sequences in the sample, under 15% were seen once. Input material: PBMCs or a T cell subset sorted from them (not recorded which). Source of these receptors: a man younger than 35 who had mild COVID-19 (a few samples of this study predate the infection). Cell type and time point are not known. Both conserved end residues are part of each CDR3. A D gene is named only where the DNA matches it firmly. Clone size is stated in some rows and not others, as once, few, many or a class when expanded.

TRBV7-2	few	TRBJ1-6	NA	CASSLTGWGRDNSPLHF	TGTGCCAGCAGCTTAACGGGTTGGGGTCGGGATAATTCACCCCTCCACTTT
TRBV20-1	few	TRBJ1-2	NA	CSAVPGNDFYGYTF	TGCAGTGCGGTGCCTGGGAATGATTTCTATGGCTACACCTTC
TRBV16	NA	TRBJ1-3	TRBD1	CASSPGQGRSGNTIYF	TGTGCCAGCAGCCCGGGACAGGGGCGCTCTGGAAACACCATATATTTT
TRBV5-1	NA	TRBJ2-7	NA	CASSRGPSFNEQYF	TGCGCCAGCAGCCGAGGGCCCTCCTTCAACGAGCAGTACTTC
TRBV4-1	few	TRBJ1-1	TRBD1	CASSQPRGKGMNTEAFF	TGCGCCAGCAGCCAACCCAGGGGGAAAGGCATGAACACTGAAGCTTTCTTT
TRBV7-2	NA	TRBJ1-6	NA	CASSHDWSPLHF	TGTGCCAGCAGCCACGACTGGTCACCCCTCCACTTT
TRBV19	few	TRBJ2-2	TRBD2	CASISGGPGTGELFF	TGTGCCAGTATAAGCGGGGGGCCTGGGACCGGGGAGCTGTTTTTT
TRBV6-5	few	TRBJ1-2	TRBD1	CASSYSWTGTYGYTF	TGTGCCAGCAGTTACTCGTGGACAGGCACTTATGGCTACACCTTC
TRBV7-2	few	TRBJ2-5	NA	CASSLDYPQETQYF	TGTGCCAGCAGCCTCGACTACCCCCAGGAGACCCAGTACTTC
TRBV5-6	many	TRBJ2-7	NA	CASSSGTAYEQYF	TGTGCCAGCAGCTCCGGCACAGCCTACGAGCAGTACTTC
TRBV27	many	TRBJ1-6	TRBD1	CASSTGTGPSPLHF	TGTGCCAGCAGTACCGGGACAGGGCCTTCACCCCTCCACTTT
TRBV5-6	NA	TRBJ2-1	TRBD2	CASSYRFSGRGYNEQFF	TGTGCCAGCAGCTACCGTTTTTCGGGGAGGGGTTACAATGAGCAGTTCTTC